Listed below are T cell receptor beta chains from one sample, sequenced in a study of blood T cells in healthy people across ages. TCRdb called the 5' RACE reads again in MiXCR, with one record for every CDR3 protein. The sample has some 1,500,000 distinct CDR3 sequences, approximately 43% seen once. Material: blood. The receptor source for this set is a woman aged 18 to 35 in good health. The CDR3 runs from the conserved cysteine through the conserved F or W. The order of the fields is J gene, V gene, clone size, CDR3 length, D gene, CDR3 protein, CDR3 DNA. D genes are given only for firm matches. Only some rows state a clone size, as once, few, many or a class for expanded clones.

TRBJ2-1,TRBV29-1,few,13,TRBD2,CTIRLAGGNEQFF,TGCACTATCAGGCTAGCGGGGGGGAATGAGCAGTTCTTC
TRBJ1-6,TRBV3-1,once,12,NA,CTSGYGNSPLHF,TGTACCAGCGGCTACGGTAATTCACCCCTCCACTTT
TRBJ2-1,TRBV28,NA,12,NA,CATETSYNGQFF,TGTGCCACTGAGACCTCCTACAATGGGCAGTTCTTC
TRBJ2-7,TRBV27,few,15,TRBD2,CASSSSTSGIYEQYF,TGTGCCAGCAGTTCCTCGACTAGCGGGATCTACGAGCAGTACTTC
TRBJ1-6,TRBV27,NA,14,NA,CASGPQEHNSPLHF,TGTGCCAGCGGGCCACAGGAGCATAATTCACCCCTCCACTTT
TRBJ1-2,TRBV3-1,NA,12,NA,CASSQEALGYTF,TGTGCCAGCAGCCAAGAAGCGTTGGGCTACACCTTC
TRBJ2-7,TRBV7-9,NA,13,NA,CASSRPWEDEQYF,TGTGCCAGCAGCCGACCCTGGGAGGACGAGCAGTACTTC
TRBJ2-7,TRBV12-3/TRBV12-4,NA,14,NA,CASSLRQRSYEQYF,TGTGCCAGCAGCCTGAGACAGCGATCCTACGAGCAGTACTTC
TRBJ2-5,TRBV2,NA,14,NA,CASSAGRMGETQYF,TGTGCCAGCAGTGCGGGACGGATGGGAGAGACCCAGTACTTC
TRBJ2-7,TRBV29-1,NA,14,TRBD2,CSVAPGTSPYEQYF,TGCAGCGTCGCCCCCGGGACTAGTCCCTACGAGCAGTACTTC
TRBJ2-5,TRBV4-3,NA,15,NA,CASSQVDQGRETQYF,TGCGCCAGCAGCCAAGTTGACCAGGGCCGAGAGACCCAGTACTTC
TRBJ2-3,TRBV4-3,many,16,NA,CASSLGTGTSTDTQYF,TGCGCCAGCAGCCTCGGGACGGGGACTAGCACAGATACGCAGTATTTT
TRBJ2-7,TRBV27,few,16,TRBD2,CASSLLAGGRGYEQYF,TGTGCCAGCAGTTTGCTAGCGGGAGGGAGAGGTTACGAGCAGTACTTC
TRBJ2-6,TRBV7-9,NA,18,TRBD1,CASSPPGTVVSGANVLTF,TGTGCCAGCAGCCCTCCCGGGACAGTAGTCTCTGGGGCCAACGTCCTGACTTTC
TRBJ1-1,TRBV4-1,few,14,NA,CASSQDQGINEAFF,TGCGCCAGCAGCCAAGATCAGGGGATAAATGAAGCTTTCTTT
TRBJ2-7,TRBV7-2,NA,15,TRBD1,CASSLRTGTYNEQYF,TGTGCCAGCAGCTTAAGGACAGGTACCTACAATGAGCAGTACTTC
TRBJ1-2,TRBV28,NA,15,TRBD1,CASSLDPTGSYGYTF,TGTGCCAGCAGTTTAGACCCGACAGGGAGCTATGGCTACACCTTC
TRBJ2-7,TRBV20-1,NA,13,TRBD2,CSATSGRAGEQYF,TGCAGTGCAACTAGCGGGAGGGCCGGCGAGCAGTACTTC
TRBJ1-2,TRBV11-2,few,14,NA,CASSLDKGLGGYTF,TGTGCCAGCAGCTTAGATAAGGGGTTAGGGGGCTACACCTTC
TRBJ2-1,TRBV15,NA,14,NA,CATKARAAYNEQFF,TGTGCCACCAAGGCTCGAGCGGCCTACAATGAGCAGTTCTTC
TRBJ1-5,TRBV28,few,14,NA,CASSLAGDGQPQHF,TGTGCCAGCAGTTTAGCAGGGGACGGACAGCCCCAGCATTTT
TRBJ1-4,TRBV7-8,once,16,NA,CASSSGRLTTNEKLFF,TGTGCCAGCAGCTCTGGGCGGCTGACAACTAATGAAAAACTGTTTTTT
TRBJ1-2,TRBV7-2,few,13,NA,CASSLARADGYTF,TGTGCCAGCAGCTTAGCGAGGGCGGATGGCTACACCTTC
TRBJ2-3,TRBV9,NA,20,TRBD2,CASSGSPNSGTGRSRGTQYF,TGTGCCAGCAGCGGAAGCCCCAATTCCGGGACCGGGAGGTCGCGAGGTACGCAGTATTTT
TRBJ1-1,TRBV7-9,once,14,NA,CASSPTWVNTEAFF,TGTGCCAGCAGCCCTACATGGGTGAACACTGAAGCTTTCTTT
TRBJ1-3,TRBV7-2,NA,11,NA,CASSFLNTIYF,TGTGCCAGCAGCTTTCTCAACACCATATATTTT
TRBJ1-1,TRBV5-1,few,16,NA,CASSLGAAFVNTEAFF,TGCGCCAGCAGCTTGGGAGCGGCTTTTGTGAACACTGAAGCTTTCTTT
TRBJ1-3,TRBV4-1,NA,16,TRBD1,CASSHPGQSSGNTIYF,TGCGCCAGCAGCCACCCGGGACAGAGCTCTGGAAACACCATATATTTT
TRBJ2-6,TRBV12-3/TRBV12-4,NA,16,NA,CASSSGPTSGANVLTF,TGTGCCAGCAGTTCCGGCCCGACCTCTGGGGCCAACGTCCTGACTTTC
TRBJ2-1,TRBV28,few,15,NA,CASSWDPSPNNEQFF,TGTGCCAGCAGCTGGGACCCCTCCCCGAACAATGAGCAGTTCTTC
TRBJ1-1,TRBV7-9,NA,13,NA,CASSPGQSTEAFF,TGTGCCAGCAGCCCCGGACAGTCTACTGAAGCTTTCTTT
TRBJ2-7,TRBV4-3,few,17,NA,CASSIDRATRGAYEQYF,TGCGCCAGCAGCATAGATCGGGCGACAAGGGGAGCCTACGAGCAGTACTTC
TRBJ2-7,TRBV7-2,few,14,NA,CASSLRLPSYEQYF,TGTGCCAGCAGCTTGCGGCTACCTTCCTACGAGCAGTACTTC
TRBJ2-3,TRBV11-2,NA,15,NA,CASSSPGTDGDTQYF,TGTGCCAGCAGCTCTCCCGGGACTGACGGAGATACGCAGTATTTT
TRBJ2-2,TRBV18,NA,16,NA,CASSHRTAPNTGELFF,TGTGCCAGCTCACACAGGACAGCCCCGAACACCGGGGAGCTGTTTTTT
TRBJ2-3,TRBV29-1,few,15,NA,CSVVLRLVMTDTQYF,TGCAGCGTCGTCCTCAGACTAGTAATGACAGATACGCAGTATTTT
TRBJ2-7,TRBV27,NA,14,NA,CASSTGWAIYEQYF,TGTGCCAGCAGCACAGGGTGGGCTATCTACGAGCAGTACTTC
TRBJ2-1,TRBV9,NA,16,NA,CASSPLRASSYNEQFF,TGTGCCAGCAGCCCCCTCCGGGCTAGCTCCTACAATGAGCAGTTCTTC
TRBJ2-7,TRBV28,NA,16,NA,CASSLRGWRETYEQYF,TGTGCCAGCAGTTTAAGAGGATGGCGTGAAACCTACGAGCAGTACTTC
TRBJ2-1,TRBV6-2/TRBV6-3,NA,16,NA,CASSSVLGAGYNEQFF,TGTGCCAGCAGTTCGGTCTTGGGGGCGGGCTACAATGAGCAGTTCTTC
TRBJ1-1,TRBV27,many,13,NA,CASSFSGNTEAFF,TGTGCCAGCAGTTTCTCGGGGAACACTGAAGCTTTCTTT
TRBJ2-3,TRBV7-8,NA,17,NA,CASSQLGASAGTDTQYF,TGTGCCAGTAGCCAATTGGGGGCCTCTGCGGGCACAGATACGCAGTATTTT
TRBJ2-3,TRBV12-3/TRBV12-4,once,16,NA,CASSSYSFVITDAQYF,TGTGCCAGCAGTTCCTACTCCTTCGTTATCACAGATGCGCAGTATTTT